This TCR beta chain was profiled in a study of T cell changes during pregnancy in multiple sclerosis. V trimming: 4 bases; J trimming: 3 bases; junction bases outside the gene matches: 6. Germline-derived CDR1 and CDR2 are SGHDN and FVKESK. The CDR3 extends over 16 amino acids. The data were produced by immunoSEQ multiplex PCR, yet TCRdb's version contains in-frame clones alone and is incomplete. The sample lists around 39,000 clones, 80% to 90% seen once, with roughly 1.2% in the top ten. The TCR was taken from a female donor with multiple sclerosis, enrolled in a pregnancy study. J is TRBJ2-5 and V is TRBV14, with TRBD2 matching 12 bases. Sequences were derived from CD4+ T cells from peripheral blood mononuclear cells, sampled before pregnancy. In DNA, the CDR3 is TGTGCCAGCAGCCCCCCTCGGACTAGCGGGAAAGAGACCCAGTACTTC. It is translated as CASSPPRTSGKETQYF. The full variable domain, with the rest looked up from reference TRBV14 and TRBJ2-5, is EAGVTQFPSHSVIEKGQTVTLRCDPISGHDNLYWYRRVMGKEIKFLLHFVKESKQDESGMPNNRFLAERTGGTYSTLKVQPAELEDSGVYFCASSPPRTSGKETQYFGPGTRLLVL.